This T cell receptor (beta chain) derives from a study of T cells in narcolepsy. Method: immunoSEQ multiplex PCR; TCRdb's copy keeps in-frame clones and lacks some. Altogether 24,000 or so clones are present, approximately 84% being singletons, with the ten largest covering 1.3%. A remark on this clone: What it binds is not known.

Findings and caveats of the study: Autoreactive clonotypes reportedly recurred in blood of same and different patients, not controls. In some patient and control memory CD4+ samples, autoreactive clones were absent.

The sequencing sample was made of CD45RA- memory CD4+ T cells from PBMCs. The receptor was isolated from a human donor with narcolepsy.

The CDR3 DNA follows: TGTGCCAGCAGCTTAGCGGTAGCTAGGGGAACCAATGAGCAGTTCTTC. Translation: CASSLAVARGTNEQFF. The chain combines TRBV7-2 with TRBJ2-1; maybe TRBD1 (5 bases). The CDR3 length is 16 residues. The V and J ends lost 0 bases and 6 bases respectively, with 15 bases between them. Germline loops: CDR1 SGHTA, CDR2 FQGNSA.